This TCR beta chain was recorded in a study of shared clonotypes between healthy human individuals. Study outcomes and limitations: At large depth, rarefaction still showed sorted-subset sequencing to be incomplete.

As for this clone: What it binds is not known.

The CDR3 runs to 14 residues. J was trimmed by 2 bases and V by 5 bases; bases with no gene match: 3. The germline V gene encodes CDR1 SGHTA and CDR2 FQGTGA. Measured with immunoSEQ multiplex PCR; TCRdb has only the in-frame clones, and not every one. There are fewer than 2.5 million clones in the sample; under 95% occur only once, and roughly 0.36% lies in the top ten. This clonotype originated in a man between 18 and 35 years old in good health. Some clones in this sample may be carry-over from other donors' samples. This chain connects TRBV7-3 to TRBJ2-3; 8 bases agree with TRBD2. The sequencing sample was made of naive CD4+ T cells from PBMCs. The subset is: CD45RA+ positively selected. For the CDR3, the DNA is TGTGCCAGCAGCCAAGCGGGAGACACAGATACGCAGTATTTT. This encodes CASSQAGDTDTQYF.